These 22 T cell receptor beta chains came from one sample sequenced in a study of monozygotic twins with inflammatory bowel disease. No DNA is given; TCRdb re-called the 5' RACE reads and lists each CDR3 protein once. In total, the table holds approximately 300,000 distinct CDR3 sequences. The specimen sequenced was blood. The receptors were gathered from a human donor with ulcerative colitis or Crohn's disease, or a healthy co-twin of an affected twin (not recorded which).

This rearrangement joins TRBV20-1 to TRBJ1-5. This CDR3 has 13 residues. Germline lookup yields CDR1 DFQATT and CDR2 SNEGSKA (reference sequence). This chain's CDR3 is CSASPQYYQPQHF.

V and J are TRBV5-1 and TRBJ1-1; TCRdb's D gene call, TRBD1, goes unchecked for lack of DNA. This CDR3 has 16 amino acids. The germline CDR1 and CDR2 sequences are SGHRS and YFSETQ. CDR3 sequence: CASSLAAGTANTEAFF. The complete variable domain, with remaining parts taken from reference TRBV5-1 and TRBJ1-1, reads KAGVTQTPRYLIKTRGQQVTLSCSPISGHRSVSWYQQTPGQGLQFLFEYFSETQRNKGNFPGRFSGRQFSNSRSEMNVSTLELGDSALYLCASSLAAGTANTEAFFGQGTRLTVV.

V is TRBV19 and J is TRBJ1-2; TCRdb indicates TRBD1, and absent DNA this call remains unverified. The CDR3 is made up of 14 amino acids. Germline CDR1 reads LNHDA; CDR2 reads SQIVND (reference sequence). This CDR3 is CASKWTGANYGYTF.

This rearrangement joins TRBV20-1 to TRBJ2-7; there is no DNA to check the TCRdb D call of TRBD1. Looked up from germline, CDR1 is DFQATT and CDR2 is SNEGSKA (reference sequence). The CDR3 is 13 amino acids. CDR3 protein: CSARSGGGYEQYF.

The chain uses TRBV12-3 or TRBV12-4 and TRBJ1-2. The CDR3 is made up of 11 amino acids. The CDR3 spells CASKTSIGYTF.

The chain uses TRBV20-1 and TRBJ2-1; TCRdb picks TRBD2, but there is no DNA to check that call. The germline V gene has CDR1 DFQATT and CDR2 SNEGSKA (reference sequence). This CDR3 contains 13 residues. The CDR3 loop reads CSAWTSVDNEQFF.

The CDR3 reads CASSYEEYYGYTF. The chain combines TRBV6-5 with TRBJ1-2. The CDR3 consists of 13 residues. The V gene's germline CDR1 is MNHEY and CDR2 SVGAGI.

J is TRBJ1-3 and V is TRBV5-6. The V gene's germline CDR1 is SGHDT and CDR2 YYEEEE. CDR3 size: 16 residues. The CDR3 loop reads CASSLPSTRQGNTIYF.

The chain is built from TRBV4-3 and TRBJ2-4; TCRdb picks TRBD2, but there is no DNA to check that call. This CDR3 is 18 amino acids long. Germline V lookup: CDR1 LGHNA, CDR2 YSLEER. The CDR3 loop reads CASRQGASGGLAKNIQYF.

This chain uses TRBV27 with TRBJ2-7; absent DNA, TCRdb's TRBD1 call cannot be checked. This CDR3 has 15 amino acids. Germline CDR1 and CDR2: MNHEY and SMNVEV (reference sequence). The CDR3: CASTPLGTGGYEQYF.

The V call is TRBV1, the J call TRBJ2-5; the TCRdb call, TRBD2, lacks DNA for checking. TRBV1 is marked as a pseudogene. CDR3 length: 21 amino acids. The CDR3 is CTSSQDSLPLAGAALGETQYF.

The gene calls are TRBV7-2 and TRBJ2-3; TCRdb's D call of TRBD2 is untestable without DNA. Germline-derived CDR1 and CDR2 are SGHTA and FQGNSA. This CDR3 region has 14 residues. CDR3 loop: CASRTGGPTDTQYF.

This chain joins TRBV7-2 and TRBJ1-5. The CDR3 totals 13 residues. CDR1 is SGHTA and CDR2 is FQGNSA in the germline V gene. CDR3 amino acids: CASSLGLNNPQHF.

The rearrangement links TRBV5-1 to TRBJ2-7; TCRdb lists TRBD1, though no DNA is available to test this call. This CDR3 contains 14 residues. The germline gives CDR1 SGHRS, CDR2 YFSETQ. The CDR3 here is CASSPAAGVYEQYF.

The chain uses TRBV20-1 and TRBJ1-1; TCRdb lists TRBD1, though no DNA is available to test this call. The CDR3 extends over 16 amino acids. Germline V lookup: CDR1 DFQATT, CDR2 SNEGSKA (reference sequence). The CDR3: CSAIPMTGGLNTEAFF.

The chain joins TRBV19 to TRBJ2-1. Germline V CDR1 and CDR2: LNHDA, SQIVND (reference sequence). This CDR3 contains 11 residues. CDR3 in amino acids: CASSTRTEQFF.

This chain links TRBV12-3 or TRBV12-4 with TRBJ1-1. There are 18 residues in the CDR3. Here the CDR3 reads CASSLNLEGRVPDTEAFF.

V gene TRBV5-1 combines with J gene TRBJ2-5. The CDR3 totals 16 residues. Germline CDR1 is SGHRS and CDR2 is YFSETQ. The CDR3 loop is CASSQSTGRREETQYF. Combining the CDR3 with reference TRBV5-1 and TRBJ2-5 gives the whole variable domain KAGVTQTPRYLIKTRGQQVTLSCSPISGHRSVSWYQQTPGQGLQFLFEYFSETQRNKGNFPGRFSGRQFSNSRSEMNVSTLELGDSALYLCASSQSTGRREETQYFGPGTRLLVL.

The rearrangement uses TRBV7-9 and TRBJ2-5. The length of the CDR3 is 14 residues. The germline V gene has CDR1 SEHNR and CDR2 FQNEAQ (reference sequence). CDR3 residues: CASSLSDGEETQYF.

The chain couples TRBV5-1 to TRBJ2-5; the D gene TCRdb calls, TRBD2, cannot be checked with no DNA. Germline lookup yields CDR1 SGHRS and CDR2 YFSETQ. This CDR3 spans 17 amino acids. The CDR3 sequence: CASSLRASGGPEETQYF. Using reference TRBV5-1 and TRBJ2-5 for the parts outside the CDR3, the full variable domain is KAGVTQTPRYLIKTRGQQVTLSCSPISGHRSVSWYQQTPGQGLQFLFEYFSETQRNKGNFPGRFSGRQFSNSRSEMNVSTLELGDSALYLCASSLRASGGPEETQYFGPGTRLLVL.

This rearrangement joins TRBV18 to TRBJ1-1; TCRdb gives TRBD1 as the D gene, but with no DNA this cannot be confirmed. In germline, CDR1 is KGHSH, CDR2 LQKENI. CDR3 length equals 14 residues. CDR3 protein: CASSQGHGNTEAFF.

The V call is TRBV6-5, the J call TRBJ2-1; the D gene TCRdb calls, TRBD1, cannot be checked with no DNA. The CDR3 loop spans 15 amino acids. Germline CDR1 MNHEY, CDR2 SVGAGI. CDR3 region: CASSYSARTRDEQFF.